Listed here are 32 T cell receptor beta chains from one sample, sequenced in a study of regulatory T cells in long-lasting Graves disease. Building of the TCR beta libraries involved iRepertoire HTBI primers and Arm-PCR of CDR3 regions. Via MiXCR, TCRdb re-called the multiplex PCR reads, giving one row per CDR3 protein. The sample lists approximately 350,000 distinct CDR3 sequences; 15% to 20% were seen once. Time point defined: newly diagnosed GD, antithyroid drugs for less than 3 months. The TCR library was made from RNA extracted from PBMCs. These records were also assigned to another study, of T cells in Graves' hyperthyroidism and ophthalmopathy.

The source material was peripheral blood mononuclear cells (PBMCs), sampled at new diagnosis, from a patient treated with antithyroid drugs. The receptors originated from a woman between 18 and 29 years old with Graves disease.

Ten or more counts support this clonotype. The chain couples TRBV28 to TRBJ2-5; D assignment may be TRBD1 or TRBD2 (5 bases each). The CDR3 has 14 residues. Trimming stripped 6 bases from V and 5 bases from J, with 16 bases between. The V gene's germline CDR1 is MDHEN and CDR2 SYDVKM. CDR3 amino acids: CASSTTGRSETQYF. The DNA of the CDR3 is TGTGCCAGCAGCACCACGGGACGGTCGGAGACCCAGTACTTC.

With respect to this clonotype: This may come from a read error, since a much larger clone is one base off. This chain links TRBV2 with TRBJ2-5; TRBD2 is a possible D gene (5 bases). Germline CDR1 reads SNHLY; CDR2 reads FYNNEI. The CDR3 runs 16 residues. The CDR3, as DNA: TGTGCCAGCAGTGACGGGGTATCTGCAGGTTTGGAGACCCAGTGCTTC. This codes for CASSDGVSAGLETQCF.

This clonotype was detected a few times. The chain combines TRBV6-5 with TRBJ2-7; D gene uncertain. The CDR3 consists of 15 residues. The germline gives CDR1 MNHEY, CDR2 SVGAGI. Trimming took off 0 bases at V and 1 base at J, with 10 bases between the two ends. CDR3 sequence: CASSYSQTTSYEQYF. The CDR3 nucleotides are TGTGCCAGCAGTTACTCTCAAACAACTTCCTACGAGCAGTACTTC.

The CDR3 is CATVAGTSGSDTQYF. The CDR3 DNA reads as TGTGCCACCGTCGCCGGGACTAGCGGGTCGGATACGCAGTATTTT. J is TRBJ2-3 and V is TRBV10-3; 12 bases align to TRBD2. Germline V gene data show CDR1 as ENHRY and CDR2 as SYGVKD. The junction had 11 bases not matched to a gene; V was cut back by 10 bases and J by 6 bases. CDR3 size: 15 residues.

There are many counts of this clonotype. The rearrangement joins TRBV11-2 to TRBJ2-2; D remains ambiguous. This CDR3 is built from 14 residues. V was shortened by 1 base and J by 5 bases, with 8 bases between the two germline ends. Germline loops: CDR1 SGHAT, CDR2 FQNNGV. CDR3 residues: CASSLVGGTGELFF. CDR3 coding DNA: TGTGCCAGCAGCTTAGTAGGTGGGACCGGGGAGCTGTTTTTT.

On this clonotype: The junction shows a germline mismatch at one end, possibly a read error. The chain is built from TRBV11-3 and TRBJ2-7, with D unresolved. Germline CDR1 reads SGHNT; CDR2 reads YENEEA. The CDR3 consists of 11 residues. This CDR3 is CASSAGYERYF. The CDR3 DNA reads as TGTGCCAGCAGCGCAGGATACGAGCGGTACTTC. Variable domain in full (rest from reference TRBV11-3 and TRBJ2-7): EAGVVQSPRYKIIEKKQPVAFWCNPISGHNTLYWYLQNLGQGPELLIRYENEEAVDDSQLPKDRFSAERLKGVDSTLKIQPAELGDSAVYLCASSAGYERYFGPGTRLTVT.

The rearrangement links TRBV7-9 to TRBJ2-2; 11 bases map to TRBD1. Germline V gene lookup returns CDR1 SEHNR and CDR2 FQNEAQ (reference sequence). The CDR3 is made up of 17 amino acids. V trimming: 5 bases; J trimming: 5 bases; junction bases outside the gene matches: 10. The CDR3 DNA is TGTGCCAGCAGCCCCCCGGGGGACAGGGGGAAGACCGGGGAGCTGTTTTTT. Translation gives CASSPPGDRGKTGELFF.

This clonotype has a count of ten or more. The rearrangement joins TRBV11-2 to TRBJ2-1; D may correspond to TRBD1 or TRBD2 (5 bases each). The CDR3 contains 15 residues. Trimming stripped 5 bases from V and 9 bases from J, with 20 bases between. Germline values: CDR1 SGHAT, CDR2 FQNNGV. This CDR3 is CASSPSQGAGGEQFF. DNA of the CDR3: TGTGCCAGCAGCCCCAGCCAAGGGGCGGGCGGTGAGCAGTTCTTC. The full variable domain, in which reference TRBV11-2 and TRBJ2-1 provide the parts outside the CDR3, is EAGVAQSPRYKIIEKRQSVAFWCNPISGHATLYWYQQILGQGPKLLIQFQNNGVVDDSQLPKDRFSAERLKGVDSTLKIQPAKLEDSAVYLCASSPSQGAGGEQFFGPGTRLTVL.

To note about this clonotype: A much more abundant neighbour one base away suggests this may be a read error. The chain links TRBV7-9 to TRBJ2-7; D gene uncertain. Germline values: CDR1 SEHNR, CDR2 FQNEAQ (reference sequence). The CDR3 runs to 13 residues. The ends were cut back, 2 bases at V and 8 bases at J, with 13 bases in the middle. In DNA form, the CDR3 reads TGTGCCAGCAGCTTAAACCTCCCGGGCAAGCAGTACTTC. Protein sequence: CASSLNLPGKQYF.

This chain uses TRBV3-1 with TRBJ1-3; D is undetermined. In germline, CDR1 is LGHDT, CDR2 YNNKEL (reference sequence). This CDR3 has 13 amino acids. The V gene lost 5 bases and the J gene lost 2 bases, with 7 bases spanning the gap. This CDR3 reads CASSSLTGNTIYF. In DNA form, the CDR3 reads TGTGCCAGCAGCTCATTGACTGGAAACACCATATATTTT.

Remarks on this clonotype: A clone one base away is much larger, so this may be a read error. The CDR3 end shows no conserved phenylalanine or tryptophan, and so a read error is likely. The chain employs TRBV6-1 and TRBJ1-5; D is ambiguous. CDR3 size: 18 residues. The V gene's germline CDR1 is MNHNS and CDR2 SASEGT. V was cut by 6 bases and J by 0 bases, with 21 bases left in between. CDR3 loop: CASSPYLDPIDSNQPQHS. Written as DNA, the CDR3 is TGTGCCAGCAGCCCCTACCTGGACCCCATCGATAGCAATCAGCCCCAGCATTCT.

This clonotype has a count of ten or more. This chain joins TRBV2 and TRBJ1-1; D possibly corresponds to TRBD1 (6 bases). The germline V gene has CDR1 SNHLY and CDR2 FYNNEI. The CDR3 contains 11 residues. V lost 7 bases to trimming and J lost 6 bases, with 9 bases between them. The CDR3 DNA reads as TGTGCCAGCACGGACAGTTCTGAAGCTTTCTTT. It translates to CASTDSSEAFF.

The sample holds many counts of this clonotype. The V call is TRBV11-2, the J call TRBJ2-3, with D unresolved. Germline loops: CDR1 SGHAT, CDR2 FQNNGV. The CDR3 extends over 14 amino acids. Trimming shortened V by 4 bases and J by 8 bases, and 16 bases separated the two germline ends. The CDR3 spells CASSSLIPSGTQYF. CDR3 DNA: TGTGCCAGCAGCTCCCTGATCCCCTCGGGTACGCAGTATTTT. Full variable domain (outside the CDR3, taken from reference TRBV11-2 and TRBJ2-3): EAGVAQSPRYKIIEKRQSVAFWCNPISGHATLYWYQQILGQGPKLLIQFQNNGVVDDSQLPKDRFSAERLKGVDSTLKIQPAKLEDSAVYLCASSSLIPSGTQYFGPGTRLTVL.

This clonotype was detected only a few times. The CDR3 reads CASSVGPGTGEETQYF. The CDR3 DNA reads TGTGCCAGCAGCGTAGGGCCCGGGACAGGGGAAGAGACCCAGTACTTC. The chain joins TRBV7-3 to TRBJ2-5, with TRBD1 matching 10 bases. Germline V gives CDR1 SGHTA, CDR2 FQGTGA. V lost 5 bases to trimming and J lost 3 bases; unmatched junction nucleotides: 9. The CDR3 consists of 16 residues.

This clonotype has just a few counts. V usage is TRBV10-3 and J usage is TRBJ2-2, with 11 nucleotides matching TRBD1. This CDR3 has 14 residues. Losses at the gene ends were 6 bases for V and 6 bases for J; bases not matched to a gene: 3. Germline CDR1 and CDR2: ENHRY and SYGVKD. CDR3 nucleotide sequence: TGTGCCATCAGAGGACAGGGGGCCGCCGGGGAGCTGTTTTTT. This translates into CAIRGQGAAGELFF.

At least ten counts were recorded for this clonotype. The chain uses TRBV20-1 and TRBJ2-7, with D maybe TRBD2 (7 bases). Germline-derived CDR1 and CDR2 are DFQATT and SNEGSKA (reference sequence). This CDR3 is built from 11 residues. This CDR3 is CRPPGGDEQYF. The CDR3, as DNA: TGCAGGCCTCCGGGGGGCGACGAGCAGTACTTC.

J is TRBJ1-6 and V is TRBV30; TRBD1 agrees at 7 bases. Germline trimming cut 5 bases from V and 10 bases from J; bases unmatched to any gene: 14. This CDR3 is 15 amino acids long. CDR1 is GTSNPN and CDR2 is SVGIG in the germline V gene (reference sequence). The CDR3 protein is CAWGEGAGGRSPLHF. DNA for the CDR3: TGTGCCTGGGGGGAGGGGGCCGGTGGCCGGTCACCCCTCCACTTT.

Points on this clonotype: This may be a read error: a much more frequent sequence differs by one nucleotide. For the CDR3, the DNA is TGTGCCTGGAGTGTACTTGGGGAAGGGAGAGCCTACGAGCTGTACTTC. This encodes CAWSVLGEGRAYELYF. V and J are TRBV30 and TRBJ2-7, with D tentatively TRBD2 (5 bases). Germline V CDR1 and CDR2: GTSNPN, SVGIG (reference sequence). CDR3 length equals 16 residues.

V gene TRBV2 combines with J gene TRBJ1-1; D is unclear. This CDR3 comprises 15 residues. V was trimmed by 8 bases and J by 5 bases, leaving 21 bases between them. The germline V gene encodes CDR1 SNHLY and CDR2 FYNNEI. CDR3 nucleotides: TGTGCCAGCGCTAGGATCGGAGACGTAGGGACTGAAGCTTTCTTT. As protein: CASARIGDVGTEAFF.

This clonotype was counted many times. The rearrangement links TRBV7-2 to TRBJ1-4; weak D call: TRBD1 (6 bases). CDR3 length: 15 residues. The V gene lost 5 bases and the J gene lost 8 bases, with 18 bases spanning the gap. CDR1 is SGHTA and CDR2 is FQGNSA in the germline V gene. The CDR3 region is CASSPRDTKGEKLFF. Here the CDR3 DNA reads TGTGCCAGCAGCCCCCGGGACACGAAGGGCGAAAAACTGTTTTTT.

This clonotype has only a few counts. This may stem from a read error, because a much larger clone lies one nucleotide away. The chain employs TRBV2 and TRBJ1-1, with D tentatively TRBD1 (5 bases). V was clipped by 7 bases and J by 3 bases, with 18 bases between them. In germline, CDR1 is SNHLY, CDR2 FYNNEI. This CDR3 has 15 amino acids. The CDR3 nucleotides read TGTGCCAGCATTGGGGGGTTCCCGGTGGACACTGAAGCTTTCTTT. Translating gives CASIGGFPVDTEAFF. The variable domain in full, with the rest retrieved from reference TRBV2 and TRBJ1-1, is EPEVTQTPSHQVTQMGQEVILRCVPISNHLYFYWYRQILGQKVEFLVSFYNNEISEKSEIFDDQFSVERPDGSNFTLKIRSTKLEDSAMYFCASIGGFPVDTEAFFGQGTRLTVV.

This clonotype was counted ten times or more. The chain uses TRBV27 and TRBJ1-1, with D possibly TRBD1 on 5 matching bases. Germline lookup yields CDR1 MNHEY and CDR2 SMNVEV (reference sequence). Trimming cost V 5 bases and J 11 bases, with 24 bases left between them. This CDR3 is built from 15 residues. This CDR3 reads CASSGGGHTLIGAFF. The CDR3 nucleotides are TGTGCCAGCAGTGGGGGTGGGCATACCCTGATTGGGGCTTTCTTT.

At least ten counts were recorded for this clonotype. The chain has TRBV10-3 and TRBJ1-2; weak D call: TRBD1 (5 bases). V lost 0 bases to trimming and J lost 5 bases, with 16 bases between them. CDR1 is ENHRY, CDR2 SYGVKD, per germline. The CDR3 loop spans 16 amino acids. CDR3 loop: CAISESQQAKGYGYTF. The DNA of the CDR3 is TGTGCCATCAGTGAGTCTCAACAGGCCAAGGGGTATGGCTACACCTTC.

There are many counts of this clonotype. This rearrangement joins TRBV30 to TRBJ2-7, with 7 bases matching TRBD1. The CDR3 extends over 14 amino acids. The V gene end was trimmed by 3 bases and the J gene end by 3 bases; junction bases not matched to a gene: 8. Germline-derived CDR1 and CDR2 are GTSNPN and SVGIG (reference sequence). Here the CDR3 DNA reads TGTGCCTGGAGCCTCGGGTCAGGGGGCTACGAGCAGTACTTC. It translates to CAWSLGSGGYEQYF.

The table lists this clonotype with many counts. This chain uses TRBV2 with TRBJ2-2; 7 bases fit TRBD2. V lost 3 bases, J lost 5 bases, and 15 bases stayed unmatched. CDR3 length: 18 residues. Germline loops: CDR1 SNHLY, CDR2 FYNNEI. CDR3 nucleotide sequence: TGTGCCAGCAGTGATCCGTCGAGAGGCGGGAGAAGAACCGGGGAGCTGTTTTTT. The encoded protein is CASSDPSRGGRRTGELFF.

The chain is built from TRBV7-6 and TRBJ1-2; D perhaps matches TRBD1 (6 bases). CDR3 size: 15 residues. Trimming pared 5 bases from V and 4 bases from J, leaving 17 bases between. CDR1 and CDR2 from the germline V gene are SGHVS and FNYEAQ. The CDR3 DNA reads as TGTGCCAGCAGCCCACCCTTCGGGACATTCTATGGCTACACCTTC. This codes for CASSPPFGTFYGYTF.

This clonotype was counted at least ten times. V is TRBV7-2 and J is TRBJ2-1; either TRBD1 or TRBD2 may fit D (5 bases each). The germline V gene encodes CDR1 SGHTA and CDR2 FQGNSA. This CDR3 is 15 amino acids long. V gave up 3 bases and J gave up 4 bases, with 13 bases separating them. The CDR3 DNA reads TGTGCCAGCAGCTTGTACGGGACGGCTTACAATGAGCAGTTCTTC. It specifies CASSLYGTAYNEQFF. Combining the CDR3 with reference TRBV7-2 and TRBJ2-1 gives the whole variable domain GAGVSQSPSNKVTEKGKDVELRCDPISGHTALYWYRQSLGQGLEFLIYFQGNSAPDKSGLPSDRFSAERTGGSVSTLTIQRTQQEDSAVYLCASSLYGTAYNEQFFGPGTRLTVL.

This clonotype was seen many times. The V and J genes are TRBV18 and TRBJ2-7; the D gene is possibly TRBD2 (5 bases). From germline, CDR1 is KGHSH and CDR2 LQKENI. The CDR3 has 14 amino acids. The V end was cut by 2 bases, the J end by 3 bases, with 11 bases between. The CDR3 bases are TGTGCCAGCTCACCATACTCGGAGGACTACGAGCAGTACTTC. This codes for CASSPYSEDYEQYF.

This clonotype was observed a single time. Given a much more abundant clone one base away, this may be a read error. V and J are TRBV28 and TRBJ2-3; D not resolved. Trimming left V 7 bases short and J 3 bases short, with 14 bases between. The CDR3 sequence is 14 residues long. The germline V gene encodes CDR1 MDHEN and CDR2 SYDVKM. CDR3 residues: CASMVTRGTDTQYF. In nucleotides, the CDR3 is TGTGCCAGCATGGTGACAAGAGGAACAGATACGCAGTATTTT.

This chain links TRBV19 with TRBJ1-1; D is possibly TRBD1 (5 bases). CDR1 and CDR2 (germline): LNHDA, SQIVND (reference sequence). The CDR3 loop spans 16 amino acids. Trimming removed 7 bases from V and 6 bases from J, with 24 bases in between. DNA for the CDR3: TGTGCCAGTAATAGAAGGGAGGGGCGGACGTTCTCTGAAGCTTTCTTT. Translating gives CASNRREGRTFSEAFF.

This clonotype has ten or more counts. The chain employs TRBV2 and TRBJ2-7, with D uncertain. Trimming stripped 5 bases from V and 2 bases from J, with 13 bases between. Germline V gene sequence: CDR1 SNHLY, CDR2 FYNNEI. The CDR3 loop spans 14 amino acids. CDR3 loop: CASSPALPPYEQYF. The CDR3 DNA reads TGTGCCAGCAGTCCAGCCTTACCCCCCTACGAGCAGTACTTC.

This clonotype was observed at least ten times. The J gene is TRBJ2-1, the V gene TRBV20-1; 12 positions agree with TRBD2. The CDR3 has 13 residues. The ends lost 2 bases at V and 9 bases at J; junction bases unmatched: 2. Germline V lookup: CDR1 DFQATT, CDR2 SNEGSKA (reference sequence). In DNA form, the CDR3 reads TGCAGTGCTAGAACTAGCGGGAGGTTTGAGCAGTTCTTC. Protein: CSARTSGRFEQFF.